This T cell receptor (beta chain) originates from a study of vaccination and CD4 T cells after COVID-19. Study-level information: SARS-CoV-2, HCoV-NL63, HCoV-OC43 and HCoV-229E supplied the overlapping spike peptides used to stimulate cells. A CEFX pool, an HIV-1 Nef pool, or no peptide went to control cultures.

The Oncomine TCR Beta short-read assay was applied to DNA of cultured CD4+ T cells. The template was genomic DNA from cultured CD4+ T cells. One entry per CDR3 protein results from TCRdb running MiXCR on the PCR reads. The sample yields around 17,000 distinct CDR3 sequences, roughly 56% seen once. The V and J ends lost 3 bases and 6 bases respectively, with 11 bases between them. The CDR3 length is 13 residues. Germline V gives CDR1 LNHDA, CDR2 SQIVND (reference sequence). Concerning this clonotype itself: The target antigen is unknown.

Treatment: 10-day PBMC culture with coronavirus spike peptide pools or control peptides (ViraFEST assay). The clonotype was recovered from a human donor who had recovered from COVID-19. V usage is TRBV19 and J usage is TRBJ2-5, with D tentatively TRBD1 or TRBD2 (6 bases each). The sample comprised CD4+ T cells from blood, cultured in vitro. The chain's CDR3 is CASSMDSGQTQYF. The CDR3 DNA is TGTGCCAGTAGTATGGACAGCGGGCAGACCCAGTACTTC.